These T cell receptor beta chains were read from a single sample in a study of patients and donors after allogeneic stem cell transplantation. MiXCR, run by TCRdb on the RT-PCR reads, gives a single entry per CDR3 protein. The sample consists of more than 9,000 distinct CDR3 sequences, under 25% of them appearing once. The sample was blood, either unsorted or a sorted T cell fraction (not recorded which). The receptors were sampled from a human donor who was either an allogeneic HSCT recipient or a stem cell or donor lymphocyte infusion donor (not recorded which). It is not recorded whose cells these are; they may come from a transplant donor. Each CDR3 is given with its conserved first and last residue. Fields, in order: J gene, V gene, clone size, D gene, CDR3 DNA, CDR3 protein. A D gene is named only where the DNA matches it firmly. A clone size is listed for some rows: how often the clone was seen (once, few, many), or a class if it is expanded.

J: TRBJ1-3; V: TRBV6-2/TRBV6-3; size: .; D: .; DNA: TGTGCCAGCAGTTACCGGACAAGAACCTCTGGAAACACCATATATTTT; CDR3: CASSYRTRTSGNTIYF
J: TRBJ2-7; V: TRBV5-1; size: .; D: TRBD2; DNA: TGCGCCAGCAGAACTAGCGGGTCGGGGGAGCAGTACTTC; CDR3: CASRTSGSGEQYF
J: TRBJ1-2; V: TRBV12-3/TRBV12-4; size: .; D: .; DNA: TGTGCCAGCAGTTTAACCTCATTGAGAGGGGGTGGCTACACCTTC; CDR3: CASSLTSLRGGGYTF
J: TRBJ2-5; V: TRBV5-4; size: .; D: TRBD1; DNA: TGTGCCAGCAGCCCCTCAGGGGGCTCAGAGACCCAGTACTTC; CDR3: CASSPSGGSETQYF
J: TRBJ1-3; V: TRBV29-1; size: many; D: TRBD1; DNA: TGCAGCGTCGGACAGGGCGGAAACACCATATATTTT; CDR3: CSVGQGGNTIYF
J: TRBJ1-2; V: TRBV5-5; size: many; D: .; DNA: TGTGCCAGCAGCCTGTACGGGACCGCGGGGTATGGCTACACCTTC; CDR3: CASSLYGTAGYGYTF
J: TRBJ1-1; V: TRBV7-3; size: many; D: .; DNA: TGTGCCAGCAGCGCACAGTTGAACACTGAAGCTTTCTTT; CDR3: CASSAQLNTEAFF
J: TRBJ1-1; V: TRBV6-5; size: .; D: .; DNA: TGTGCCAGCAGAACGACATTGTATAACACTGAAGCTTTCTTT; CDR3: CASRTTLYNTEAFF
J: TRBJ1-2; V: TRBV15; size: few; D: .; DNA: TGTGCCACCAGCAGAGATGCAGAGCGGGACTATGGCTACACCTTC; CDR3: CATSRDAERDYGYTF
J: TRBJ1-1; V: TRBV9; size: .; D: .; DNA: TGTGCCAGCAGCTTAGACAAGAACACTGAAGCTTTCTTT; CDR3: CASSLDKNTEAFF
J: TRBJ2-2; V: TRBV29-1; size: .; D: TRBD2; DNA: TGCAGCGTTGGGACTAGCGGGGGGCCCACCGGGGAGCTGTTTTTT; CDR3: CSVGTSGGPTGELFF
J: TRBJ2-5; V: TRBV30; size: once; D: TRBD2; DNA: TGTGCCTGGAGTGTCCAAGCGGGGCTTCAAGAGACCCAGTACTTC; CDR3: CAWSVQAGLQETQYF
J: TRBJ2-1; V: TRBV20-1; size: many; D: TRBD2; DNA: TGCAGTGCTAGGTTACCGGGACTAGCGGGGGCCGACAATGAGCAGTTCTTC; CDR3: CSARLPGLAGADNEQFF
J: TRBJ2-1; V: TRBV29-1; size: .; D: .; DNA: TGCAGCGTTGCGCAGGGTTTTAGGAATGAGCAGTTCTTC; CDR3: CSVAQGFRNEQFF
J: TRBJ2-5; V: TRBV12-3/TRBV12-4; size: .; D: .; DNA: TGTGCCAGCAGTTTTCGAGAGACCCAGTACTTC; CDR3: CASSFRETQYF
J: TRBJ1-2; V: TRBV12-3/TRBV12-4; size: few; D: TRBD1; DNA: TGTGCCAGCAGGCAGGGGGCACTTGGCTACACCTTC; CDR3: CASRQGALGYTF
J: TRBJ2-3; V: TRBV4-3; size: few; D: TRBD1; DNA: TGCGCCAGCAGCCGCCGGGACAGAGAATGGACAGATACGCAGTATTTT; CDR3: CASSRRDREWTDTQYF
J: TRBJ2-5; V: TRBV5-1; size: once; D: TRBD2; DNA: TGCGCCAGCAGCCGACTAGCGGGGACCCAAGAGACCCAGTACTTC; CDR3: CASSRLAGTQETQYF
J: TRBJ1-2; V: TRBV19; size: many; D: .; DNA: TGTGCCAGTAGTATTTATAACTATGGCTACACCTTC; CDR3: CASSIYNYGYTF
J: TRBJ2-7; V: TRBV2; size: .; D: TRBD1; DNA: TGTGCCAGCAGCGGGGACAGGCCATACGAGCAGTACTTC; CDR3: CASSGDRPYEQYF
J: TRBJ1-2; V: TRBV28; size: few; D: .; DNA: TGTGCCAGCAGCCTGGGGACTACCTGTACCTTC; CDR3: CASSLGTTCTF
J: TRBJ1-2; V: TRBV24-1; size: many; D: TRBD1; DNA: TGTGCCACCAGTGAGCAGGACAGGACCAAACCCTCCTATGGCTACACCTTC; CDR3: CATSEQDRTKPSYGYTF
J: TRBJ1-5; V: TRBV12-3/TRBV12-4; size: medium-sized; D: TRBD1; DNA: TGTGCCAGCAGCTCAGGGGGCTTGGGCAATCAGCCCCAGCATTTT; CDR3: CASSSGGLGNQPQHF
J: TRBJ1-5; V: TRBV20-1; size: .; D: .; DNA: TGCAGTGCTAGAGATGGAGGACAGCCCCAGCATTTT; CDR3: CSARDGGQPQHF
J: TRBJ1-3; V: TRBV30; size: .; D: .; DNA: TGTGCCTGTCTGGGGCCTGGAAACACCATATATTTT; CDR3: CACLGPGNTIYF
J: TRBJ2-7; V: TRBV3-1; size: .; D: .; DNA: TGTGCCAGCAGCCAAGTGGGGGAGCAGTACTTC; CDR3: CASSQVGEQYF
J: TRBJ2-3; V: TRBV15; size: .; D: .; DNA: TGTGCCACCAGCAGAGGTCAGATGAGCACAGATACGCAGTATTTT; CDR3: CATSRGQMSTDTQYF
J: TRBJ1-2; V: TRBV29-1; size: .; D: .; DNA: TGCAGCGTTGGACTCAACAGGGTTGACTACACCTTC; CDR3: CSVGLNRVDYTF
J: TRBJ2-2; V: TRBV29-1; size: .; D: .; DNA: TGCAGCGTTGTTGGGGTCGGGAACACCGGGGAGCTGTTTTTT; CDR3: CSVVGVGNTGELFF
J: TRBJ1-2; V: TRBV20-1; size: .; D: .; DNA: TGCAGTGCTAGACAAGAGAACCACTATGGCTACACCTTC; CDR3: CSARQENHYGYTF
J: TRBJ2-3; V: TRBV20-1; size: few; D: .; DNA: TGCAGTGCTCAGAAGGACAGCGGCACAGATACGCAGTATTTT; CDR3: CSAQKDSGTDTQYF
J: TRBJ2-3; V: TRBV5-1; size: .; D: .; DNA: TGCGCCAGCAGCTTGGGCGCCCAAGGTGTTCCAGATACGCAGTATTTT; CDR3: CASSLGAQGVPDTQYF
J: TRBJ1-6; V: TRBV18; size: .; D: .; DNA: TGTGCCAGCTCACCCGCTTCCGAGGGGAATTCACCCCTCCACTTT; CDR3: CASSPASEGNSPLHF
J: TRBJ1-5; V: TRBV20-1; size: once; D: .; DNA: TGCAGTGCTGGAGGGAAGGGCAATCAGCCCCAGCATTTT; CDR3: CSAGGKGNQPQHF
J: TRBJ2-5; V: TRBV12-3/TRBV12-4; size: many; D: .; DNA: TGTGCCAGCAGTTTAAGAACGGGGGGCAACGGAGAGACCCAGTACTTC; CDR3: CASSLRTGGNGETQYF
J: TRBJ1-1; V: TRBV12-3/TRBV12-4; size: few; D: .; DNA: TGTGCCAGCAGAGGACAGTTGAACACTGAAGCTTTCTTT; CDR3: CASRGQLNTEAFF
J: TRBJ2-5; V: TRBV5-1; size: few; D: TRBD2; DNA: TGCGCCAGCAGCTTGAATCCTAGCGGGCTCGAGACCCAGTACTTC; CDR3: CASSLNPSGLETQYF